The rows below give T cell receptor beta chains drawn from one sample of a study of control samples from healthy donors and cancer patients. Some clones are missing from TCRdb's copy, which holds only in-frame ones; the method was immunoSEQ multiplex PCR. This table holds fewer than 500,000 clones, 90% found once. Material: PBMCs. These receptors were collected from a middle-aged man with head and neck cancer. CDR3s include the opening cysteine and the closing phenylalanine or tryptophan. Each record gives: D gene, clone size, V gene, J gene, CDR3 length, CDR3 DNA, CDR3 protein. D genes are given only for firm matches. Not every row has a clone size; where given, it reads once, few, many or a size class.

D: TRBD2; size: NA; V: TRBV7-3; J: TRBJ2-2; length: 15; DNA: TGTGCCAGCAGCGACGGACTAGGGCGGGTCGGGGAGCTGTTTTTT; CDR3: CASSDGLGRVGELFF
D: NA; size: NA; V: TRBV5-1; J: TRBJ2-7; length: 14; DNA: TGCGCCAGCAGCTTGGAAGGGAATGGACGGGAGCAGTACTTC; CDR3: CASSLEGNGREQYF
D: TRBD1; size: NA; V: TRBV28; J: TRBJ2-7; length: 16; DNA: TGTGCCAGCAGTCGCCCTCGGGACAGGGGGCCCTACGAGCAGTACTTC; CDR3: CASSRPRDRGPYEQYF
D: TRBD2; size: NA; V: TRBV6-2/TRBV6-3; J: TRBJ2-5; length: 16; DNA: TGTGCCAGCAGTTACCTGCCTAGCGGGGTGGTGGAGACCCAGTACTTC; CDR3: CASSYLPSGVVETQYF
D: NA; size: NA; V: TRBV27; J: TRBJ1-6; length: 15; DNA: TGTGCCAGCAGTGCGCGGGGGCCGGGGAATTCACCCCTCCACTTT; CDR3: CASSARGPGNSPLHF
D: NA; size: NA; V: TRBV7-2; J: TRBJ1-5; length: 14; DNA: TGTGCCAGCAGCTTCGGACAGCCCAATCAGCCCCAGCATTTT; CDR3: CASSFGQPNQPQHF
D: NA; size: NA; V: TRBV5-1; J: TRBJ2-7; length: 16; DNA: TGCGCCAGCAGCTCGGGCGACAGTCGTTCCCTATTCGAGCAGTACTTC; CDR3: CASSSGDSRSLFEQYF
D: NA; size: NA; V: TRBV21-1; J: TRBJ2-1; length: 16; DNA: TGTGCCAGCAGCAATGATCTTAGTACCCCCACGAATGAGCAGTTCTTC; CDR3: CASSNDLSTPTNEQFF
D: NA; size: NA; V: TRBV6-5; J: TRBJ1-3; length: 14; DNA: TGTGCCAGCCTTCGGGGGAGCTCTGGAAACACCATATATTTT; CDR3: CASLRGSSGNTIYF
D: NA; size: NA; V: TRBV5-1; J: TRBJ2-7; length: 15; DNA: TGCGCCAGCAGCCCGGGGGGACAGGCGTCCTACGAGCAGTACTTC; CDR3: CASSPGGQASYEQYF
D: TRBD1; size: NA; V: TRBV27; J: TRBJ2-5; length: 16; DNA: TGTGCCAGCAGTTTAGAGGCCCAGGGGGCGGGGGAGACCCAGTACTTC; CDR3: CASSLEAQGAGETQYF
D: NA; size: NA; V: TRBV7-9; J: TRBJ2-1; length: 16; DNA: TGTGCCAGCAGCCCCCTAGGGGGGGGCTCCTACAATGAGCAGTTCTTC; CDR3: CASSPLGGGSYNEQFF
D: NA; size: NA; V: TRBV29-1; J: TRBJ2-1; length: 13; DNA: TGCAGCGTTAACAGGGACCTCTACAATGAGCAGTTCTTC; CDR3: CSVNRDLYNEQFF
D: NA; size: NA; V: TRBV4-3; J: TRBJ2-2; length: 15; DNA: TGCGCCAGCAGCCTCACCCGGGGAGGCACCGGGGAGCTGTTTTTT; CDR3: CASSLTRGGTGELFF
D: TRBD1; size: NA; V: TRBV10-3; J: TRBJ1-3; length: 17; DNA: TGTGCCATCAGTCCTGCATCCGTCGGGACAGGGGGAAATACCATATATTTT; CDR3: CAISPASVGTGGNTIYF
D: NA; size: NA; V: TRBV9; J: TRBJ2-2; length: 14; DNA: TGTGCCAGCAGCGCCAGTGGGGGCGGGAAGGAGCTGTTTTTT; CDR3: CASSASGGGKELFF
D: NA; size: NA; V: TRBV6-5; J: TRBJ1-1; length: 11; DNA: TGTGCCAGCATCAGGGAGACTGAAGCTTTCTTT; CDR3: CASIRETEAFF
D: NA; size: NA; V: TRBV5-4; J: TRBJ1-1; length: 16; DNA: TGTGCCAGCAGCTTGGGACAAATCTCGAGGAACACTGAAGCTTTCTTT; CDR3: CASSLGQISRNTEAFF
D: NA; size: NA; V: TRBV12-3/TRBV12-4; J: TRBJ1-1; length: 12; DNA: TGTGCCAGCACCGATCGACTTGAGGGAGCTTTCTTT; CDR3: CASTDRLEGAFF
D: NA; size: NA; V: TRBV7-2; J: TRBJ1-2; length: 16; DNA: TGTGCCAGCAGGATTCTGGGACAAGTGACCCGCTATGGCTACACCTTC; CDR3: CASRILGQVTRYGYTF
D: NA; size: NA; V: TRBV7-9; J: TRBJ1-1; length: 13; DNA: TGTGCCAGCAGCTTGGGTACCGGGACAGAAGCTTTCTTT; CDR3: CASSLGTGTEAFF
D: TRBD1; size: NA; V: TRBV5-5; J: TRBJ2-7; length: 16; DNA: TGTGCCAGCAGCTTGGCCTTATTACAGGGGTCCTACGAGCAGTACTTC; CDR3: CASSLALLQGSYEQYF
D: NA; size: NA; V: TRBV19; J: TRBJ2-7; length: 14; DNA: TGTGCCAGTAGTTCGGACTGGAGCTCCTACGAGCAGTACTTC; CDR3: CASSSDWSSYEQYF
D: TRBD1; size: NA; V: TRBV7-3; J: TRBJ1-1; length: 15; DNA: TGTGCCAGCAGCCCGGCACCGGGACAGGGCACTGAAGCTTTCTTT; CDR3: CASSPAPGQGTEAFF
D: NA; size: NA; V: TRBV28; J: TRBJ2-4; length: 17; DNA: TGTGCCAGCAGTTCTCCCCCCGGGACCCTCGAGGGGAACATTCAGTACTTC; CDR3: CASSSPPGTLEGNIQYF
D: NA; size: NA; V: TRBV6-6; J: TRBJ1-1; length: 12; DNA: TGTGCCAGCAGCCCCCCAGGCACTGAAGCTTTCTTT; CDR3: CASSPPGTEAFF
D: NA; size: NA; V: TRBV5-8; J: TRBJ2-5; length: 17; DNA: TGTGCCAGCAGCCCCGGATTTTTGCCGAACGCTCGAGAGACCCAGTACTTC; CDR3: CASSPGFLPNARETQYF
D: NA; size: NA; V: TRBV9; J: TRBJ1-5; length: 15; DNA: TGTGCCAGCAGCGTAGGACTCGGTGGAGATCAGCCCCAGCATTTT; CDR3: CASSVGLGGDQPQHF
D: TRBD1; size: NA; V: TRBV28; J: TRBJ1-2; length: 13; DNA: TGTGCCAGCAGGTTAGGGGGCTTCTATGGCTACACCTTC; CDR3: CASRLGGFYGYTF
D: TRBD1; size: NA; V: TRBV2; J: TRBJ2-1; length: 18; DNA: TGTGCCAGCAGCCCACGAAGAGGGACAGGCAACCCCTACAATGAGCAGTTCTTC; CDR3: CASSPRRGTGNPYNEQFF
D: TRBD2; size: NA; V: TRBV3-1/TRBV3-2; J: TRBJ2-3; length: 15; DNA: TGTGCCAGCAGACCGACTAGCGCCAGCACAGATACGCAGTATTTT; CDR3: CASRPTSASTDTQYF
D: TRBD1; size: NA; V: TRBV28; J: TRBJ1-2; length: 13; DNA: TGTGCCAGCAGTTCGGGACAGGGCGGGGGCTACACCTTC; CDR3: CASSSGQGGGYTF
D: NA; size: NA; V: TRBV28; J: TRBJ1-2; length: 14; DNA: TGTGCCAGCAGTGCTAGGGACCCCCGGCGAGGCTACACCTTC; CDR3: CASSARDPRRGYTF
D: TRBD2; size: NA; V: TRBV28; J: TRBJ2-7; length: 14; DNA: TGTGCCAGCAGTTTACGACTAGCTCCCTACGAGCAGTACTTC; CDR3: CASSLRLAPYEQYF
D: TRBD1; size: NA; V: TRBV5-5; J: TRBJ2-7; length: 15; DNA: TGTGCCACCCACTTCTCTCCAGGGGGAACCTACGAGCAGTACTTC; CDR3: CATHFSPGGTYEQYF
D: TRBD1; size: NA; V: TRBV6-2/TRBV6-3; J: TRBJ2-3; length: 16; DNA: TGTGCCAGCAGTTACTCGAACCAGGGGGCCTCAGATACGCAGTATTTT; CDR3: CASSYSNQGASDTQYF
D: NA; size: NA; V: TRBV28; J: TRBJ1-5; length: 15; DNA: TGTGCCAGCAGTCCAAGGACCGGGAGCAATCAGCCCCAGCATTTT; CDR3: CASSPRTGSNQPQHF
D: NA; size: NA; V: TRBV28; J: TRBJ2-6; length: 15; DNA: TGTGCCAGCACCCTCGAGAGGGCCGGGGCCAACGTCCTGACTTTC; CDR3: CASTLERAGANVLTF
D: NA; size: NA; V: TRBV5-1; J: TRBJ1-5; length: 13; DNA: TGCGCCAGCAGCACTCCACAGGGAATTCCCCAGCATTTT; CDR3: CASSTPQGIPQHF
D: NA; size: few; V: TRBV7-9; J: TRBJ2-7; length: 13; DNA: TGTGCCAGCAGCCTTGGACGGTCCTACGAGCAGTACTTC; CDR3: CASSLGRSYEQYF
D: NA; size: NA; V: TRBV19; J: TRBJ1-2; length: 13; DNA: TGTGCCAGTAGTAAGGACGTCTTCTATGGCTACACCTTC; CDR3: CASSKDVFYGYTF
D: NA; size: NA; V: TRBV11-2; J: TRBJ1-3; length: 16; DNA: TGTGCCAGCAGCACCGTTCGGGGGAACTCTGGAAACACCATATATTTT; CDR3: CASSTVRGNSGNTIYF
D: NA; size: NA; V: TRBV7-9; J: TRBJ2-7; length: 16; DNA: TGTGCCAGCACCCCAGGGGTCCGGGAGAGCTCCTACGAGCAGTACTTC; CDR3: CASTPGVRESSYEQYF
D: NA; size: NA; V: TRBV27; J: TRBJ1-2; length: 13; DNA: TGTGCCAGCAGTTTCGGGCAGGGCTATGGCTACACCTTC; CDR3: CASSFGQGYGYTF
D: NA; size: NA; V: TRBV28; J: TRBJ1-1; length: 15; DNA: TGTGCCAGCGGGAGGGCAGGGGAGGTTGCCACTGAAGCTTTCTTT; CDR3: CASGRAGEVATEAFF
D: NA; size: once; V: TRBV9; J: TRBJ2-2; length: 13; DNA: TGTGCCAGCAGCGGACGTAACACCGGGGAGCTGTTTTTT; CDR3: CASSGRNTGELFF
D: NA; size: NA; V: TRBV10-1; J: TRBJ1-2; length: 13; DNA: TGCGCCAGCAGTGACGGGCCGAACTATGGCTACACCTTC; CDR3: CASSDGPNYGYTF
D: NA; size: once; V: TRBV9; J: TRBJ1-5; length: 14; DNA: TGTGCCAGCAGCGTAGGGCCGGAGAATCAGCCCCAGCATTTT; CDR3: CASSVGPENQPQHF
D: TRBD2; size: NA; V: TRBV27; J: TRBJ2-3; length: 18; DNA: TGTGCCAGCGTCTCGGGACTAGCGGGCCCCAGGGGCACAGATACGCAGTATTTT; CDR3: CASVSGLAGPRGTDTQYF
D: NA; size: NA; V: TRBV4-2; J: TRBJ2-7; length: 16; DNA: TGTGCCAGCAGCCAAGAGGGGGGGGCCCCCTCCTACGAGCAGTACTTC; CDR3: CASSQEGGAPSYEQYF
D: TRBD2; size: NA; V: TRBV24-1; J: TRBJ2-2; length: 14; DNA: TGTGCCACCAGGGGACTAGCGGGGTCCGGGGAGCTGTTTTTT; CDR3: CATRGLAGSGELFF